These T cell receptor beta chains were read from a single sample in a study of blood T cells in healthy people across ages. TCRdb reprocessed the 5' RACE reads with MiXCR, giving one entry per CDR3 protein. This sample carries 800,000 to 950,000 distinct CDR3 sequences, under 50% of them seen once, and the ten largest clones take 13%. The sequencing input was blood. The receptors shown here come from a young man in good health. Both conserved end residues are part of each CDR3. D genes are given only for firm matches. Clone size is stated in some rows and not others, as once, few, many or a class when expanded.

d_gene: TRBD2; j_gene: TRBJ2-7; abundance: -; v_gene: TRBV6-4; CDR3aa: CASSDSPSGIDEQYF; CDR3nt: TGTGCCAGCAGTGACTCGCCTAGCGGGATCGACGAGCAGTACTTC
d_gene: -; j_gene: TRBJ2-7; abundance: -; v_gene: TRBV7-9; CDR3aa: CASSLVIDEQYF; CDR3nt: TGTGCCAGCAGCTTAGTTATCGACGAGCAGTACTTC
d_gene: TRBD1; j_gene: TRBJ2-5; abundance: once; v_gene: TRBV7-2; CDR3aa: CASSFGGQGRGTQYF; CDR3nt: TGTGCCAGCAGCTTTGGGGGACAGGGACGGGGGACCCAGTACTTC
d_gene: TRBD1; j_gene: TRBJ2-2; abundance: -; v_gene: TRBV30; CDR3aa: CTLATHQGAYTGELFF; CDR3nt: TGTACCTTGGCCACACATCAGGGGGCGTACACCGGGGAGCTGTTTTTT
d_gene: TRBD1; j_gene: TRBJ2-3; abundance: -; v_gene: TRBV10-3; CDR3aa: CAISGTGTGGDTQYF; CDR3nt: TGTGCCATCAGTGGCACCGGGACAGGGGGAGATACGCAGTATTTT
d_gene: -; j_gene: TRBJ2-5; abundance: once; v_gene: TRBV20-1; CDR3aa: CSPVPGLYQETQYF; CDR3nt: TGCAGTCCTGTCCCGGGGCTGTACCAAGAGACCCAGTACTTC
d_gene: TRBD1; j_gene: TRBJ2-7; abundance: -; v_gene: TRBV5-6; CDR3aa: CASSRAGPDRASYEQYF; CDR3nt: TGTGCCAGCAGCCGGGCCGGCCCCGACAGGGCGTCCTACGAGCAGTACTTC
d_gene: -; j_gene: TRBJ2-3; abundance: -; v_gene: TRBV13; CDR3aa: CASSSSGTRVGQYF; CDR3nt: TGTGCCAGCAGCTCATCCGGGACAAGGGTTGGGCAGTATTTT
d_gene: -; j_gene: TRBJ2-3; abundance: -; v_gene: TRBV7-9; CDR3aa: CASSPPGAQGTDTQYF; CDR3nt: TGTGCCAGCAGCCCCCCAGGGGCGCAGGGCACAGATACGCAGTATTTT
d_gene: -; j_gene: TRBJ2-2; abundance: -; v_gene: TRBV4-3; CDR3aa: CASSQDFAGELFF; CDR3nt: TGCGCCAGCAGCCAAGATTTCGCCGGGGAGCTGTTTTTT
d_gene: -; j_gene: TRBJ2-5; abundance: -; v_gene: TRBV5-1; CDR3aa: CASSLSATPEETQYF; CDR3nt: TGCGCCAGCAGCTTGTCAGCGACACCCGAAGAGACCCAGTACTTC
d_gene: -; j_gene: TRBJ1-2; abundance: -; v_gene: TRBV4-3; CDR3aa: CASSQGGQGAVNYGYTF; CDR3nt: TGCGCCAGCAGCCAAGGCGGGCAGGGCGCGGTCAACTATGGCTACACCTTC
d_gene: TRBD1; j_gene: TRBJ1-1; abundance: few; v_gene: TRBV12-5; CDR3aa: CASGLAPKDRATTEAFF; CDR3nt: TGTGCTAGTGGTTTGGCACCAAAGGACAGGGCGACCACTGAAGCTTTCTTT
d_gene: -; j_gene: TRBJ2-5; abundance: -; v_gene: TRBV20-1; CDR3aa: CSARGGGKGETQYF; CDR3nt: TGCAGTGCTAGAGGCGGGGGCAAAGGGGAGACCCAGTACTTC
d_gene: TRBD2; j_gene: TRBJ2-3; abundance: -; v_gene: TRBV20-1; CDR3aa: CSARDWRGVTDTQYF; CDR3nt: TGCAGTGCTAGAGATTGGCGGGGGGTCACAGATACGCAGTATTTT
d_gene: TRBD1; j_gene: TRBJ1-1; abundance: once; v_gene: TRBV29-1; CDR3aa: CSVVPAAGGTEAFF; CDR3nt: TGCAGCGTTGTGCCCGCGGCAGGGGGCACTGAAGCTTTCTTT
d_gene: -; j_gene: TRBJ2-3; abundance: -; v_gene: TRBV7-2; CDR3aa: CASASRTDTQYF; CDR3nt: TGTGCCAGCGCGTCCCGCACAGATACGCAGTATTTT
d_gene: -; j_gene: TRBJ2-3; abundance: -; v_gene: TRBV14; CDR3aa: CASSSRTGYTDTQYF; CDR3nt: TGTGCCAGCAGCTCTAGAACAGGGTATACAGATACGCAGTATTTT
d_gene: -; j_gene: TRBJ2-1; abundance: few; v_gene: TRBV5-1; CDR3aa: CASSPGLSTQVETQFF; CDR3nt: TGCGCCAGCAGCCCCGGGCTGTCTACTCAGGTGGAGACCCAGTTCTTC
d_gene: -; j_gene: TRBJ1-5; abundance: -; v_gene: TRBV21-1; CDR3aa: CASSKAWVSNQPQHF; CDR3nt: TGTGCCAGCAGCAAAGCTTGGGTTAGCAATCAGCCCCAGCATTTT
d_gene: TRBD1; j_gene: TRBJ2-2; abundance: few; v_gene: TRBV25-1; CDR3aa: CASTRGLESTGELFF; CDR3nt: TGTGCCAGCACCAGGGGGCTCGAAAGCACCGGGGAGCTGTTTTTT
d_gene: TRBD2; j_gene: TRBJ2-7; abundance: -; v_gene: TRBV20-1; CDR3aa: CSAGTSEGQYF; CDR3nt: TGCAGTGCCGGGACTAGCGAGGGGCAGTACTTC
d_gene: TRBD1; j_gene: TRBJ1-4; abundance: -; v_gene: TRBV20-1; CDR3aa: CSATLSNRGSGEKLFF; CDR3nt: TGCAGTGCCACTCTAAGCAACAGGGGTAGTGGTGAAAAACTGTTTTTT
d_gene: -; j_gene: TRBJ2-1; abundance: -; v_gene: TRBV5-6; CDR3aa: CASSLQGVADEQFF; CDR3nt: TGTGCCAGCAGCTTGCAGGGCGTTGCGGATGAGCAGTTCTTC
d_gene: TRBD1; j_gene: TRBJ1-2; abundance: -; v_gene: TRBV5-6; CDR3aa: CASSSLNRDRAIGYTF; CDR3nt: TGTGCCAGCAGCTCCCTTAACCGGGACAGGGCGATTGGCTACACCTTC
d_gene: -; j_gene: TRBJ2-2; abundance: -; v_gene: TRBV5-1; CDR3aa: CASSLAGRGAPNTGELFF; CDR3nt: TGCGCCAGCAGCTTGGCTGGTCGGGGGGCTCCGAACACCGGGGAGCTGTTTTTT
d_gene: -; j_gene: TRBJ2-1; abundance: -; v_gene: TRBV27; CDR3aa: CASSLNGDPRVYEQFF; CDR3nt: TGTGCCAGCAGTTTAAATGGGGACCCGAGAGTCTATGAGCAGTTCTTC
d_gene: TRBD2; j_gene: TRBJ2-3; abundance: few; v_gene: TRBV4-1; CDR3aa: CASSRRGLAGGSSTDTQYF; CDR3nt: TGCGCCAGCAGCCGCCGGGGGCTAGCGGGGGGTTCTAGCACAGATACGCAGTATTTT
d_gene: -; j_gene: TRBJ2-7; abundance: -; v_gene: TRBV20-1; CDR3aa: CSAHRQKPFSYEQYF; CDR3nt: TGCAGTGCCCACCGGCAAAAACCGTTCTCCTACGAGCAGTACTTC
d_gene: -; j_gene: TRBJ2-1; abundance: -; v_gene: TRBV19; CDR3aa: CASSPGESYRFF; CDR3nt: TGTGCCAGTAGTCCCGGCGAGTCCTATCGGTTCTTC
d_gene: TRBD1; j_gene: TRBJ2-1; abundance: -; v_gene: TRBV3-1; CDR3aa: CASSSRTGGGSEQFF; CDR3nt: TGTGCCAGCAGCTCCCGGACAGGGGGTGGGAGTGAGCAGTTCTTC
d_gene: -; j_gene: TRBJ2-7; abundance: few; v_gene: TRBV18; CDR3aa: CASSSAQVNYEQYF; CDR3nt: TGTGCCAGTTCAAGCGCACAGGTCAACTACGAGCAGTACTTC